These T cell receptor beta chains were read from a single sample in a study of OX40 agonist ivuxolimab in advanced cancers. The data were produced by immunoSEQ multiplex PCR, yet TCRdb's version contains in-frame clones alone and is incomplete. The data hold some 79,000 clones, with around 90% observed a single time. This specimen consisted of CD4+ or CD8+ T cells sorted from blood, obtained in a trial of the OX40 agonist ivuxolimab. Every receptor here comes from an adult with an advanced solid tumor such as melanoma, head and neck, liver or kidney cancer. Both conserved end residues are trimmed from each CDR3. Each record gives: V gene, J gene, CDR3 protein.

v_gene: TRBV10-2; j_gene: TRBJ1-2; CDR3aa: ASSENSVNNYGYT
v_gene: TRBV7-2; j_gene: TRBJ2-1; CDR3aa: ASSLKGLWTSGSHEQF
v_gene: TRBV25-1; j_gene: TRBJ2-6; CDR3aa: ATGRANVLT
v_gene: TRBV6-1; j_gene: TRBJ2-2; CDR3aa: ASKVGGNTGELF
v_gene: TRBV6-5; j_gene: TRBJ1-1; CDR3aa: ASGRGQGTEAF
v_gene: TRBV6-6; j_gene: TRBJ2-2; CDR3aa: ASSYASGANTGELF
v_gene: TRBV9; j_gene: TRBJ2-1; CDR3aa: ASSVAVNGLGGHNEQF
v_gene: TRBV2; j_gene: TRBJ2-6; CDR3aa: ASSLLAGVSGANVLT
v_gene: TRBV10-2; j_gene: TRBJ2-7; CDR3aa: ASSEANRGTYEQY
v_gene: TRBV7-7; j_gene: TRBJ1-1; CDR3aa: ASSTGRRDRGTEAF
v_gene: TRBV6-1; j_gene: TRBJ1-2; CDR3aa: ASSEPGTPPNYGYT
v_gene: TRBV7-6; j_gene: TRBJ1-2; CDR3aa: ASSLDRGKRGYT
v_gene: TRBV4-3; j_gene: TRBJ2-2; CDR3aa: ASSQGAGVVTGELF
v_gene: TRBV30; j_gene: TRBJ2-5; CDR3aa: AWSSGQVETQY
v_gene: TRBV5-1; j_gene: TRBJ2-7; CDR3aa: ASSLGDSSYEQY
v_gene: TRBV25-1; j_gene: TRBJ2-3; CDR3aa: ASSDSGAMTDTQY
v_gene: TRBV18; j_gene: TRBJ2-7; CDR3aa: ASSLQNPGVRDREQY
v_gene: TRBV6-6; j_gene: TRBJ2-3; CDR3aa: ASSQLALITTDTQY
v_gene: TRBV19; j_gene: TRBJ2-5; CDR3aa: ASSIQGETQY
v_gene: TRBV6-5; j_gene: TRBJ1-1; CDR3aa: ASSPRFPNTEAF
v_gene: TRBV5-4; j_gene: TRBJ2-3; CDR3aa: ASSLGDIISTDTQY
v_gene: TRBV6-4; j_gene: TRBJ1-1; CDR3aa: ASSLVVNTEAF
v_gene: TRBV6-1; j_gene: TRBJ2-3; CDR3aa: ASTSTDTQY
v_gene: TRBV9; j_gene: TRBJ2-1; CDR3aa: ASSATTGIREQF
v_gene: TRBV7-2; j_gene: TRBJ1-1; CDR3aa: ASSARQAGNTEAF
v_gene: TRBV18; j_gene: TRBJ1-1; CDR3aa: ASSFKGREGTEAF
v_gene: TRBV30; j_gene: TRBJ1-2; CDR3aa: AWQRDGYYGYT